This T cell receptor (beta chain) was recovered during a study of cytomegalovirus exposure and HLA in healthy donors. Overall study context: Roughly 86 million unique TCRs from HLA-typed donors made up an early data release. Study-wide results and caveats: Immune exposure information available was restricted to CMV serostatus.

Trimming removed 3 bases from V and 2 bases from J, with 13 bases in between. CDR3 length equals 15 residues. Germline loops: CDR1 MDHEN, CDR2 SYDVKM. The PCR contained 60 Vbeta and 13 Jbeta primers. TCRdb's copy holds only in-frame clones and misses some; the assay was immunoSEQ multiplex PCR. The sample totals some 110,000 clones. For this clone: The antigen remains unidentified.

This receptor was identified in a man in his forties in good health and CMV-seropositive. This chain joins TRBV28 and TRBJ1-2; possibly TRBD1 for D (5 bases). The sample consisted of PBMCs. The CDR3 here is CASSFSGPPNYGYTF. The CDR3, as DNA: TGTGCCAGCAGTTTTTCAGGGCCCCCAAACTATGGCTACACCTTC.